This T cell receptor beta chain was sequenced in a study of blood T cells in healthy people across ages. Across the study: Every two T cells gave about one barcoded beta molecule via template switching.

Each sample used at least 6.5 million PBMCs. V was shortened by 2 bases and J by 4 bases, with 15 bases between the two germline ends. CDR1 and CDR2 from the germline V gene are GTSNPN and SVGIG (reference sequence). The CDR3 spans 15 residues. Combining a sample-barcoded 5' primer with a J-beta primer mix, a second PCR ran for roughly 7 to 11 cycles. A template-switch adaptor containing 12 random nucleotides labeled each cDNA molecule. TCRdb ran MiXCR on the 5' RACE reads and lists one entry per CDR3 protein. This table holds about 650,000 distinct CDR3 sequences, around 32% found once. The TCR comes from a woman of 80 years or more in good health. Input material: blood. V gene TRBV30 combines with J gene TRBJ1-5, with D perhaps TRBD1 (5 bases). CDR3 bases: TGTGCCTGGAGTTATTACAGGACGGGGAATCAGCCCCAGCATTTT. Protein: CAWSYYRTGNQPQHF.